A selection of T cell receptor beta chains follows, all from one sample in a study of control samples from healthy donors and cancer patients. This table comes from immunoSEQ multiplex PCR, and its TCRdb copy is limited to in-frame clones, with some not included. The sample lists roughly 180,000 clones, 80% to 95% seen once, with 2% to 2.5% in the top ten. Sequencing was done on a sample of blood. The source is a woman between 35 and 50 years old in good health. The CDR3 runs from the conserved cysteine through the conserved F or W. A D gene is named only where the DNA matches it firmly. The size of a clone is reported for some rows only, either as once, few or many, or as a class for expanded clones.

NA	TRBJ2-2	NA	TRBV9	CASSHPGTPNTGELFF	TGTGCCAGCAGCCATCCCGGGACGCCCAACACCGGGGAGCTGTTTTTT
TRBD1	TRBJ1-1	once	TRBV9	CASSVDVRGTVTEAFF	TGTGCCAGCAGCGTAGACGTGCGGGGGACAGTCACTGAAGCTTTCTTT
NA	TRBJ1-1	NA	TRBV27	CASSLSGGEAFF	TGTGCCAGCAGTTTATCAGGTGGGGAAGCTTTCTTT
NA	TRBJ2-3	NA	TRBV6-5	CATAPVGGLNTQYF	TGTGCCACGGCACCCGTGGGGGGGCTGAATACGCAGTATTTT
NA	TRBJ2-3	NA	TRBV19	CASSTRDGSTDTQYF	TGTGCCAGTAGTACCCGGGACGGAAGCACAGATACGCAGTATTTT
TRBD2	TRBJ2-2	NA	TRBV7-2	CASSPSGGASPGELFF	TGTGCCAGCAGCCCCAGCGGGGGGGCCTCGCCCGGGGAGCTGTTTTTT
NA	TRBJ1-1	NA	TRBV6-6	CASRSPGKNTEAFF	TGTGCCAGCAGATCCCCCGGGAAGAACACTGAAGCTTTCTTT
NA	TRBJ2-1	NA	TRBV19	CASSPAQNNEQFF	TGTGCCAGTAGTCCCGCCCAGAACAATGAGCAGTTCTTC
TRBD1	TRBJ1-3	few	TRBV7-6	CASSGHLQGAPGNTIYF	TGTGCCAGCAGCGGACACTTACAGGGGGCGCCCGGAAACACCATATATTTT
NA	TRBJ1-3	NA	TRBV6-5	CASSYGGFSGNTIYF	TGTGCCAGCAGTTACGGGGGTTTTTCTGGAAACACCATATATTTT
TRBD2	TRBJ2-3	NA	TRBV2	CASSGEAGGLNTQYF	TGTGCCAGCAGTGGGGAAGCGGGGGGGTTGAATACGCAGTATTTT
NA	TRBJ1-5	once	TRBV24-1	CATSDFLGSSNQPQHF	TGTGCCACCAGTGATTTTCTTGGGAGTAGCAATCAGCCCCAGCATTTT
NA	TRBJ1-2	NA	TRBV7-3	CASSLMEGGYTF	TGTGCCAGCAGCTTAATGGAGGGGGGCTACACCTTC
NA	TRBJ2-7	NA	TRBV4-1	CASSQDHGMGYEQYF	TGCGCCAGCAGCCAAGATCATGGCATGGGTTACGAGCAGTACTTC
NA	TRBJ1-1	NA	TRBV5-4	CASTANGGADTEAFF	TGTGCCAGCACCGCTAACGGGGGGGCGGACACTGAAGCTTTCTTT
TRBD1	TRBJ1-6	NA	TRBV4-2	CASSPLPGQDNSPLHF	TGTGCCAGCAGCCCACTACCGGGACAGGATAATTCACCCCTCCACTTT
TRBD2	TRBJ2-3	NA	TRBV5-1	CASSSGTSGGATDTQYF	TGCGCCAGCAGCTCTGGGACTAGCGGGGGGGCCACAGATACGCAGTATTTT
TRBD1	TRBJ2-7	NA	TRBV18	CASSPSGGPYEQYF	TGTGCCAGCTCACCTTCAGGGGGCCCCTACGAGCAGTACTTC
NA	TRBJ2-7	few	TRBV4-1	CASSQGQGEGYEQYF	TGCGCCAGCAGCCAAGGGCAGGGGGAGGGGTACGAGCAGTACTTC
NA	TRBJ1-2	NA	TRBV6-5	CASRPQTNYGYTF	TGTGCCAGCAGACCACAGACTAACTATGGCTACACCTTC
TRBD1	TRBJ2-3	NA	TRBV4-1	CASSMVGTGKDTQYF	TGCGCCAGCAGTATGGTAGGGACAGGGAAAGATACGCAGTATTTT
NA	TRBJ1-2	NA	TRBV25-1	CASSDNPEAYGYTF	TGTGCCAGCAGTGACAACCCAGAAGCCTATGGCTACACCTTC
NA	TRBJ2-5	NA	TRBV5-1	CASSLGDKETQYF	TGCGCCAGCAGCTTGGGGGACAAAGAGACCCAGTACTTC
NA	TRBJ2-5	NA	TRBV7-6	CASSDYRESGEKETQYF	TGTGCCAGCAGCGACTACAGGGAAAGTGGGGAGAAAGAGACCCAGTACTTC
TRBD1	TRBJ1-2	NA	TRBV18	CASSPPINRGSNGYTF	TGTGCCAGCTCACCACCGATTAACAGGGGTTCGAATGGCTACACCTTC
NA	TRBJ2-6	NA	TRBV27	CASSLFHSGANVLTF	TGTGCCAGCAGTTTATTCCACTCTGGGGCCAACGTCCTGACTTTC
NA	TRBJ1-4	NA	TRBV9	CASSRGTANEKLFF	TGTGCCAGCAGCCGAGGGACCGCAAATGAAAAACTGTTTTTT
NA	TRBJ1-5	NA	TRBV23-1	CASSLNRAGNQPQHF	TGCGCCAGCAGTCTAAACCGGGCGGGCAATCAGCCCCAGCATTTT
TRBD1	TRBJ1-4	NA	TRBV4-1	CASSQEGQGAANEKLFF	TGCGCCAGCAGCCAAGAGGGACAGGGGGCCGCTAATGAAAAACTGTTTTTT
TRBD1	TRBJ2-1	NA	TRBV12-3/TRBV12-4	CASTPGGNEQFF	TGTGCCAGCACCCCAGGGGGTAATGAGCAGTTCTTC
NA	TRBJ1-1	NA	TRBV12-5	CASRIGNTEAFF	TGTGCTAGTAGGATAGGGAACACTGAAGCTTTCTTT
TRBD1	TRBJ1-4	NA	TRBV6-5	CASSTDRGREKLFF	TGTGCCAGCAGTACGGACAGGGGGCGGGAAAAACTGTTTTTT
NA	TRBJ1-1	NA	TRBV5-1	CASNQPGTTEAFF	TGCGCCAGCAACCAACCGGGAACCACTGAAGCTTTCTTT
TRBD1	TRBJ1-2	NA	TRBV13	CASSSSGGVGYTF	TGTGCCAGCAGCTCGTCAGGGGGTGTCGGCTACACCTTC
NA	TRBJ2-5	NA	TRBV6-1	CASSEALGQETQYF	TGTGCCAGCAGTGAAGCATTAGGCCAAGAGACCCAGTACTTC